This T cell receptor (beta chain) was captured in a study of blood T cell repertoires in COVID-19. Turning to the study itself: Nucleic acid was either cDNA or gDNA, and it came from T cells, B-cell-depleted T cells, or PBMCs.

Losses at the gene ends were 3 bases for V and 12 bases for J; bases not matched to a gene: 5. The CDR3 contains 13 residues. Germline lookup yields CDR1 SGDLS and CDR2 YYNGEE. The authors' processing: Reference gene primer amplification gave estimated nucleated cell counts. Repertoires were generated with immunoSEQ multiplex PCR, while TCRdb's copy carries only in-frame clones and drops some. V, J and clone size are taken as reported in that table, and D and trimming were inferred from the DNA itself. The sample has about 270,000 clones, 75% to 90% seen once; the top ten hold over 4%. The sequenced material came from PBMCs or T cells enriched from blood (not recorded which). The rearrangement joins TRBV9 to TRBJ2-3; TRBD2 matches 12 bases. The TCR comes from a woman in her twenties or thirties with acute COVID-19. The DNA for the CDR3 is TGTGCCAGCAGCGGAAGACTAGCGGGAGATCAGTATTTT. Its protein product is CASSGRLAGDQYF.